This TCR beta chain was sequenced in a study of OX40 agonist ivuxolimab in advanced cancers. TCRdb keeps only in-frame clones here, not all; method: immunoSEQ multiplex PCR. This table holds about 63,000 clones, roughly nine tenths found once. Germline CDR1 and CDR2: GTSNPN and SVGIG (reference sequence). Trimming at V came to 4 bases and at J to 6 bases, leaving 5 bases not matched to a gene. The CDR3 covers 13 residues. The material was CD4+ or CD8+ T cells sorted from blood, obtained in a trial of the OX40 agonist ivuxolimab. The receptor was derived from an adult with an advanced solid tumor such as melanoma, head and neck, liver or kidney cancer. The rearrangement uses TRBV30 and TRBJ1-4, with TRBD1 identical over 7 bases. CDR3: CAWNDRVDEKLFF. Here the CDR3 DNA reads TGTGCCTGGAATGACAGGGTAGATGAAAAACTGTTTTTT.